This T cell receptor beta chain was retrieved from a study of blood T cells in healthy people across ages. Germline values: CDR1 MGHRA, CDR2 YSYEKL. The CDR3 sequence is 14 residues long. Trimming removed 1 base from V and 4 bases from J, with 11 bases in between. This clonotype was recorded at least ten times. Through a sample-barcoded 5' primer and a J-beta primer mix, a second PCR was run for roughly 6 to 12 cycles. TCRdb reprocessed the 5' RACE reads with MiXCR, giving one entry per CDR3 protein. In the table there are more than 1,400,000 distinct CDR3 sequences, 42% of which are singletons. The gene calls are TRBV4-1 and TRBJ2-7; perhaps D is TRBD1 or TRBD2 (5 bases each). This clonotype originated in a woman aged 18 to 35 in good health. Sequencing was performed on blood. Here the CDR3 DNA reads TGCGCCAGCAGCCAAGGTCCAGGGAGATACGAGCAGTACTTC. It encodes CASSQGPGRYEQYF.